This entry concerns a single T cell receptor (beta chain). Its antigen is not identified. TCRdb keeps only in-frame clones here, not all; method: immunoSEQ multiplex PCR. The sample consists of about 140,000 clones, around four fifths of them appearing once. This specimen belongs to a study of radiation and T cells in renal cell carcinoma. Time point of the sample: baseline pretreatment blood. The treatment: 15 Gy SBRT to primary tumor, nephrectomy 4 weeks later. This renal cell carcinoma was of the clear cell type. Notes on the study in general: From baseline, blood top tumor clonotypes peaked at 2 weeks post-radiation.

Sample: blood, taken from a patient whose treatment included radiotherapy and nephrectomy. This clonotype was obtained from a woman between 50 and 59 years old with renal cell carcinoma.

The DNA of the CDR3 is TGTGCCTGGAACCCTTCCGGGAGATCTGGAAACACCATATATTTT. The encoded protein is CAWNPSGRSGNTIYF. This chain uses TRBV30 with TRBJ1-3; D ambiguous. CDR1 and CDR2 (germline): GTSNPN, SVGIG (reference sequence). The CDR3 extends over 15 amino acids. The V and J ends lost 4 bases and 1 base respectively, with 14 bases between them.